The 28 T cell receptor beta chains presented below share a single source sample, sequenced in a study of regulatory T cells in long-lasting Graves disease. The authors built TCR beta libraries using iRepertoire HTBI primers and Arm-PCR of CDR3 regions. TCRdb re-called the multiplex PCR reads through MiXCR, storing one row per CDR3 protein. The sample shows a few hundred thousand distinct CDR3 sequences, 20% to 25% of them seen only once. The time point was: newly diagnosed GD, antithyroid drugs for less than 3 months. Extracted PBMC RNA gave rise to the TCR library. The sample here was peripheral blood mononuclear cells (PBMCs), taken at new diagnosis, from a patient treated with antithyroid drugs. These receptors were collected from a female donor with Graves disease.

This clonotype has ten or more counts. The gene calls are TRBV27 and TRBJ2-5, with D possibly matching TRBD1 (6 bases). CDR3 length: 14 residues. V lost 5 bases and J 1 base, leaving 11 bases between the germline ends. Germline lookup yields CDR1 MNHEY and CDR2 SMNVEV (reference sequence). As DNA, the CDR3 is TGTGCCAGCAGTCCTTTGGACAGCCAAGAGACCCAGTACTTC. This codes for CASSPLDSQETQYF.

This clonotype has a count of ten or more. The gene calls are TRBV7-2 and TRBJ1-2, with TRBD1 matching over 8 bases. The CDR3 totals 13 residues. The J segment lost 3 bases and the V segment lost 5 bases, leaving 2 bases of the junction unmatched. From germline, CDR1 is SGHTA and CDR2 FQGNSA. The CDR3: CASSETGDYGYTF. The CDR3 region has the DNA TGTGCCAGCAGCGAGACAGGGGACTATGGCTACACCTTC.

This clonotype occurred a few times. The chain carries TRBV4-2 and TRBJ2-1; a weak D match, TRBD1 (5 bases). The CDR3 extends over 15 amino acids. The V end lost 4 bases, the J end lost 4 bases, and 14 bases lay between the germline ends. Germline V lookup: CDR1 LGHNA, CDR2 YNFKEQ. The CDR3 DNA is TGTGCCAGCAGCCGGAACAGGTTGGGGTACAATGAGCAGTTCTTC. Its protein is CASSRNRLGYNEQFF.

The table lists this clonotype with many counts. V usage is TRBV5-1 and J usage is TRBJ2-2; no clear D gene. CDR1 is SGHRS and CDR2 is YFSETQ in the germline V gene. Trimming stripped 3 bases from V and 0 bases from J, with 6 bases between. CDR3 length: 14 residues. CDR3 nucleotides: TGCGCCAGCAGCTCGACAACGAACACCGGGGAGCTGTTTTTT. Protein product: CASSSTTNTGELFF.

Note on this clonotype: This clone may be a read error of a much larger clone one base away. Since the CDR3 does not end with the conserved phenylalanine or tryptophan, this likely comes from a read error. The chain has TRBV28 and TRBJ1-1; 12 bases map to TRBD1. This CDR3 is built from 20 residues. V gave up 6 bases and J gave up 0 bases; unmatched junction bases: 17. Germline CDR1 is MDHEN and CDR2 is SYDVKM. The CDR3 DNA reads as TGTGCCAGCAGGGACCCCGGGACAGGGGGCCCCTCTAGAATGAACACTGAAGCTTTCTCT. It codes for CASRDPGTGGPSRMNTEAFS.

This clonotype occurred many times. The rearrangement joins TRBV12-3 or TRBV12-4 to TRBJ2-1; TRBD1 matches 7 bases. V shed 3 bases, J shed 2 bases, and the junction held 4 bases outside the gene matches. CDR3 size: 15 residues. The CDR3 DNA is TGTGCCAGCAGTTTGGACAGGTTGACCTACAATGAGCAGTTCTTC. Amino acids: CASSLDRLTYNEQFF.

This chain joins TRBV6-4 and TRBJ2-2; tentatively, D is TRBD1 (6 bases). Germline V gene sequence: CDR1 MRHNA, CDR2 SNTAGT. The CDR3 has 14 amino acids. V lost 2 bases, J lost 6 bases, and 10 bases lay in between. The CDR3 nucleotides read TGTGCCAGCAGTGACACCCACAGGGCCGGGGAGCTGTTTTTT. Translating gives CASSDTHRAGELFF.

This clonotype was found a few times. The chain joins TRBV9 to TRBJ2-5, with a weak D call TRBD2 (6 bases). The germline V gene has CDR1 SGDLS and CDR2 YYNGEE. Trimming shortened V by 0 bases and J by 1 base, and 7 bases separated the two germline ends. The CDR3 covers 14 residues. The CDR3 reads CASSVGGAQETQYF. The CDR3, as DNA: TGTGCCAGCAGCGTAGGCGGGGCCCAAGAGACCCAGTACTTC.

In its sample, this clonotype was seen many times. The V gene is TRBV10-2, the J gene TRBJ2-5, with 9 bases identical to TRBD1. CDR3 size: 14 residues. V gave up 6 bases and J gave up 5 bases; unmatched junction bases: 7. Germline V lookup: CDR1 WSHSY, CDR2 SAAADI. CDR3 residues: CASRETGGGETQYF. In DNA form, the CDR3 reads TGCGCCAGCAGAGAAACAGGGGGCGGGGAGACCCAGTACTTC.

The chain uses TRBV5-5 and TRBJ1-1; TRBD1 agrees at 7 bases. Germline V lookup: CDR1 SGHKS, CDR2 YYEKEE (reference sequence). The CDR3 covers 16 residues. V was pared by 4 bases and J by 3 bases, with 12 bases of the junction left unmatched. The CDR3 sequence is CASSLSRGGADTEAFF. The CDR3 nucleotides are TGTGCCAGCAGCCTCTCCCGAGGGGGCGCGGACACTGAAGCTTTCTTT. Full variable domain (rest looked up from reference TRBV5-5 and TRBJ1-1): DAGVTQSPTHLIKTRGQQVTLRCSPISGHKSVSWYQQVLGQGPQFIFQYYEKEERGRGNFPDRFSARQFPNYSSELNVNALLLGDSALYLCASSLSRGGADTEAFFGQGTRLTVV.

This rearrangement joins TRBV19 to TRBJ1-1, with D uncertain. V shed 1 base and J shed 3 bases, with 15 bases lying between them. This CDR3 is 16 amino acids long. Looked up from germline, CDR1 is LNHDA and CDR2 is SQIVND (reference sequence). The CDR3 DNA sequence: TGTGCCAGTAGTATAGTCGAGGGCCTTCGGGACACTGAAGCTTTCTTT. Its translation is CASSIVEGLRDTEAFF.

This clonotype was seen many times. CDR3 sequence: CASSFLGASTDTQYF. The DNA of the CDR3 is TGCGCCAGCAGCTTCTTGGGAGCTAGCACAGATACGCAGTATTTT. This chain links TRBV5-1 with TRBJ2-3; a possible D gene is TRBD2 (5 bases). This CDR3 is 15 amino acids long. The V end was cut by 2 bases, the J end by 0 bases, with 10 bases between. The germline CDR1 and CDR2 sequences are SGHRS and YFSETQ.

This clonotype was counted many times. The chain recombines TRBV13 with TRBJ1-4; D is unresolved. The germline gives CDR1 PRHDT, CDR2 FYEKMQ (reference sequence). V was trimmed by 4 bases and J by 8 bases, leaving 14 bases between them. This CDR3 has 14 amino acids. CDR3: CASSSGPPGEKLFF. In DNA, the CDR3 is TGTGCCAGCAGCTCGGGCCCGCCTGGGGAAAAACTGTTTTTT.

The sample holds many counts of this clonotype. V usage is TRBV19 and J usage is TRBJ1-1; possible D gene TRBD1, 6 bases. Germline V lookup: CDR1 LNHDA, CDR2 SQIVND (reference sequence). The germline V and J ends were trimmed by 1 base and 5 bases, with 14 bases remaining between them. The CDR3 is made up of 15 amino acids. For the CDR3, the DNA is TGTGCCAGTAGTATAGTCTCTAGGGGGAGTACTGAAGCTTTCTTT. Protein sequence: CASSIVSRGSTEAFF.

The sample holds a few counts of this clonotype. The CDR3 DNA follows: TGCAGCGTTCGGTCGGCCAGGGGCAGCTACAATGAGCAGTTCTTC. This gives the protein CSVRSARGSYNEQFF. The chain employs TRBV29-1 and TRBJ2-1, with a weak D call TRBD1 (6 bases). Germline V gives CDR1 SQVTM, CDR2 ANQGSEA. The CDR3 extends over 15 amino acids. Deletions cut 5 bases from V and 3 bases from J, with 17 bases between.

This clonotype was detected ten times or more. The chain carries TRBV7-9 and TRBJ1-4; D not resolved. Germline V gene data show CDR1 as SEHNR and CDR2 as FQNEAQ (reference sequence). With 1 base removed from V and 4 bases from J, the gap between germline ends came to 7 bases. The length of the CDR3 is 14 residues. The CDR3 coding sequence is TGTGCCAGCAGCTTAGGGGAGTATAATGAAAAACTGTTTTTT. This sequence encodes CASSLGEYNEKLFF. The full variable domain, rest sourced from reference TRBV7-9 and TRBJ1-4, is DTGVSQNPRHKITKRGQNVTFRCDPISEHNRLYWYRQTLGQGPEFLTYFQNEAQLEKSRLLSDRFSAERPKGSFSTLEIQRTEQGDSAMYLCASSLGEYNEKLFFGSGTQLSVL.

The gene calls are TRBV5-1 and TRBJ2-2; D tentatively fits TRBD1 or TRBD2 (6 bases each). The germline CDR1 and CDR2 sequences are SGHRS and YFSETQ. V was trimmed by 4 bases and J by 4 bases, leaving 17 bases between them. The CDR3 consists of 16 residues. The CDR3 protein is CASSKNRAGGTGELFF. The DNA for the CDR3 is TGCGCCAGCAGCAAGAACAGGGCCGGGGGCACCGGGGAGCTGTTTTTT.

This clonotype showed up many times. The chain uses TRBV9 and TRBJ1-1; no reliable D call. Germline V lookup: CDR1 SGDLS, CDR2 YYNGEE. CDR3 length equals 15 residues. V shed 0 bases and J shed 1 base, with 10 bases lying between them. CDR3 coding DNA: TGTGCCAGCAGCGTAGACGGCGGCGGGAACACTGAAGCTTTCTTT. It yields the protein CASSVDGGGNTEAFF.

The rearrangement links TRBV6-5 to TRBJ2-2; 11 bases line up with TRBD2. Trimming took 2 bases from V and 0 from J; bases not matched to a gene: 5. The CDR3 contains 18 residues. Germline-derived CDR1 and CDR2 are MNHEY and SVGAGI. The CDR3 is CASSYQLAGGANTGELFF. CDR3 sequence (DNA): TGTGCCAGCAGTTACCAGCTAGCGGGGGGAGCGAACACCGGGGAGCTGTTTTTT.

In its sample, this clonotype was seen many times. The chain combines TRBV5-1 with TRBJ2-7, with D perhaps TRBD2 (5 bases). This CDR3 contains 14 residues. Germline V gives CDR1 SGHRS, CDR2 YFSETQ. Trimming left V 0 bases short and J 5 bases short, with 12 bases between. Written as DNA, the CDR3 is TGCGCCAGCAGCTTGGCCCTCGGGATAGACGAGCAGTACTTC. Protein product: CASSLALGIDEQYF.

This clonotype was detected many times. CDR3 sequence (DNA): TGTGCCAGCAGCTTTATAGAGACCCAGTACTTC. The encoded protein is CASSFIETQYF. V usage is TRBV7-2 and J usage is TRBJ2-1; D call uncertain. The DNA end lines up better with TRBJ2-5; the J call may be wrong. CDR1 and CDR2 (germline): SGHTA, FQGNSA. The CDR3 length is 11 residues.

This clonotype was seen many times. The CDR3 is CASRTAGETQYF. CDR3 sequence (DNA): TGTGCCAGCAGAACCGCGGGAGAGACCCAGTACTTC. The rearrangement links TRBV6-2 or TRBV6-3 to TRBJ2-5, with a tentative D call TRBD2 (5 bases). The CDR3 totals 12 residues. With 6 bases removed from V and 4 bases from J, the gap between germline ends came to 9 bases. Germline V gives CDR1 MNHEY, CDR2 SVGEGT.

A remark on this clonotype: A much larger clone lies one base from this, so it may be a read error. The chain has TRBV5-1 and TRBJ1-5, with D unresolved. The CDR3 is 14 amino acids. With 4 bases removed from V and 5 bases from J, the gap between germline ends came to 13 bases. Germline lookup yields CDR1 SGHRS and CDR2 YFSETQ. Here the CDR3 reads CASSPTEGYQPQHF. The CDR3 region has the DNA TGCGCCAGCAGCCCAACAGAGGGCTATCAGCCCCAGCATTTT.

This clonotype has a single count. The chain is built from TRBV20-1 and TRBJ1-3; D is undetermined. There are 15 residues in the CDR3. V was shortened by 2 bases and J by 4 bases, with 15 bases between the two germline ends. Germline CDR1 DFQATT, CDR2 SNEGSKA (reference sequence). The CDR3 nucleotides read TGCAGTGCTAGATCCCCGGACTCGGCCGGAAACACCATATATTTT. Its protein product is CSARSPDSAGNTIYF.

This clonotype was seen ten or more times. This chain links TRBV11-1 with TRBJ2-7; TRBD1 agrees at 8 bases. Unmatched junction bases numbered 0, after V lost 1 base and J lost 1 base. This CDR3 is 14 amino acids long. Germline CDR1 SGHAT, CDR2 FQDESV (reference sequence). CDR3 DNA sequence: TGTGCCAGCAGCTTAGGGACAGGGTCCTACGAGCAGTACTTC. Translation: CASSLGTGSYEQYF.

There are many counts of this clonotype. The rearrangement joins TRBV3-1 to TRBJ2-3, with D possibly matching TRBD1 (5 bases). Trimming pared 3 bases from V and 7 bases from J, leaving 8 bases between. Germline-derived CDR1 and CDR2 are LGHDT and YNNKEL (reference sequence). The CDR3 contains 12 residues. The CDR3 sequence: CASSHQGNTQYF. The CDR3 bases are TGTGCCAGCAGCCACCAGGGAAATACGCAGTATTTT.

Ten or more counts support this clonotype. The chain employs TRBV6-9 and TRBJ1-6; the match to TRBD1 covers 8 bases. This CDR3 contains 16 residues. From germline, CDR1 is MNHGY and CDR2 SVAAGI. V shed 3 bases and J 7 bases; nucleotides not matched to a gene: 8. CDR3 sequence reads: CASSYSVGQGNSPLHF. The CDR3 DNA sequence: TGTGCCAGCAGTTACTCCGTCGGACAGGGCAATTCACCCCTCCACTTT.

This clonotype turned up a few times. The chain couples TRBV10-3 to TRBJ1-1; D is ambiguous. Trimming removed 6 bases at V and 4 bases at J, with 6 bases between. The CDR3 is 11 residues long. Germline CDR1 reads ENHRY; CDR2 reads SYGVKD. The CDR3 region has the DNA TGTGCCATCAGGGATGCCACTGAAGCTTTCTTT. Protein: CAIRDATEAFF.